Described below is a single TCR beta chain sequence and its context. CDR3 size: 15 residues. The germline V gene has CDR1 MNHEY and CDR2 SMNVEV (reference sequence). Trimming cost V 8 bases and J 6 bases; bases outside gene matches: 14. The record originates from a study of control samples from healthy donors and cancer patients. Method: immunoSEQ multiplex PCR; TCRdb's copy keeps in-frame clones and lacks some. The repertoire holds about 90,000 clones, with just over 90% as singletons. Source material: blood. The sequence derives from a young woman in good health. V gene TRBV27 combines with J gene TRBJ2-7; 9 bases line up with TRBD1. Here the CDR3 reads CASQDPGQGEGEQYF. CDR3 nucleotides: TGTGCCAGCCAAGACCCGGGACAGGGCGAGGGCGAGCAGTACTTC.